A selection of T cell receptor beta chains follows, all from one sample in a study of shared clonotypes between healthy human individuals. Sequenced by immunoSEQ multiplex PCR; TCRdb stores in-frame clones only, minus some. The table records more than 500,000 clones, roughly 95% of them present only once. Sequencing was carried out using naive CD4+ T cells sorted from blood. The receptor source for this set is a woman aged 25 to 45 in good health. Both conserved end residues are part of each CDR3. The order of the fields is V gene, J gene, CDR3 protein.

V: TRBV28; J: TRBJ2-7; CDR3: CASSLPEVGGYEQYF
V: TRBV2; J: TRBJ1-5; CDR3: CASRGDIHQPQHF
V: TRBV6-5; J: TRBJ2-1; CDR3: CASSYRRGYNEQFF
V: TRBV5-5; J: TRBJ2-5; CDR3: CASSLAGGTGIGETQYF
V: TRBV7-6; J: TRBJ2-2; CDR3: CASRGLPGSNTGELFF
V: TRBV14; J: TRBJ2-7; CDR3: CASSQVRKRESSYEQYF
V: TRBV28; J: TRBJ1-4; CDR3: CASSSTGINEKLFF
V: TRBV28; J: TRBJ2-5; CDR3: CASSFGGRKDETQYF
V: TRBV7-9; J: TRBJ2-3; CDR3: CASSSPGQRITDTQYF
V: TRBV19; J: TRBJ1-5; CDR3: CASRTHRGVQPQHF
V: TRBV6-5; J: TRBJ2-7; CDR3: CASSAHYEQYF
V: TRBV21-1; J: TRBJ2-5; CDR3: CASSNLAGGPWACQETQYF
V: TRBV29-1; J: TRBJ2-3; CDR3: CSHTPGLAGVLADTQYF
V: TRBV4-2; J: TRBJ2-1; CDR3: CASSQEVTGGRNEQFF
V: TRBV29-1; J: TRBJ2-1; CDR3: CSVVGTGAYNEQFF
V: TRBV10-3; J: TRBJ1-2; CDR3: CALRTEANYGYTF
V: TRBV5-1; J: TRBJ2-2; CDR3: CASSLVLVDTGELFF
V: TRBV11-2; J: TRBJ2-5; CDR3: CASGIAGGRQYF
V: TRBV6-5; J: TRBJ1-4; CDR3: CASSYGQGSEKLFF
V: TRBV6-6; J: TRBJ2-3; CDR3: CASRGAAKGTDTQYF
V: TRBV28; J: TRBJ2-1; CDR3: CASSPFVNRAYNEQFF
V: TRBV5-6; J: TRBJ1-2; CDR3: CASNLQKKEGYTF
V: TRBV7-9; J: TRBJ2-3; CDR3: CASSLGSFRVLTDTQYF
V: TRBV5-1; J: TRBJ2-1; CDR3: CASSRLAGGNSYNEQFF
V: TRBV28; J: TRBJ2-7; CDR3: CASSLWLRTGYEQYF
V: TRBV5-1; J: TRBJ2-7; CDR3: CASSFELAGGQPYEQYF
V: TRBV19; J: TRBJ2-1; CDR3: CASSIRDRVGNEQFF
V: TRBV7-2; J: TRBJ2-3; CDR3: CASSLVSADTQYF
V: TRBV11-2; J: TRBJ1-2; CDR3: CASSLGFGRGKHYGYTF
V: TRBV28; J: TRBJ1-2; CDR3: CASSTGGYGYTF